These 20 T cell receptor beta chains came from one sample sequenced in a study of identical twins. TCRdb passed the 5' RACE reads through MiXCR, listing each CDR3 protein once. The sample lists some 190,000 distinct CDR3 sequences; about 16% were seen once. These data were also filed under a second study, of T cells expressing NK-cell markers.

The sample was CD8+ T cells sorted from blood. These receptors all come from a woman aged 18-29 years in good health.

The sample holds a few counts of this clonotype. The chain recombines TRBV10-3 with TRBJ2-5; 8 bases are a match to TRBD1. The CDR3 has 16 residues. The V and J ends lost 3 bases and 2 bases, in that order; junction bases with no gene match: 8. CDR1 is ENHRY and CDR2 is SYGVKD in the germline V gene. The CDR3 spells CAISDPYGQGQETQYF. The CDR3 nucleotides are TGTGCCATCAGTGATCCCTACGGACAGGGACAAGAGACCCAGTACTTC.

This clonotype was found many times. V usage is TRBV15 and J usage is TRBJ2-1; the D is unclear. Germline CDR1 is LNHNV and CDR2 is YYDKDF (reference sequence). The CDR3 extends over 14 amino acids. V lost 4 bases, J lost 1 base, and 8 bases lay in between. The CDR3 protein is CATSISASYNEQFF. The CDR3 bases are TGTGCCACCAGCATATCAGCATCCTACAATGAGCAGTTCTTC.

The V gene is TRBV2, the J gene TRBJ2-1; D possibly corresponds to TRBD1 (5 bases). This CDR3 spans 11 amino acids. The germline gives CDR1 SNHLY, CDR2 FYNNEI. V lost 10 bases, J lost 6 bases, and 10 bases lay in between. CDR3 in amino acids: CATLTGNEQFF. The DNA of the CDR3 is TGTGCCACTCTAACAGGCAATGAGCAGTTCTTC.

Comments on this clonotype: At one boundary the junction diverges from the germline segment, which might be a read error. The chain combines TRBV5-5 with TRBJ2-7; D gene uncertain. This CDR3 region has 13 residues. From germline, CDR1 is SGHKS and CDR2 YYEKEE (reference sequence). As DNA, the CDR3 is TGTGCCATCAGCTTCGGGCTCCTCTGCGAGCAGTACTTC. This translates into CAISFGLLCEQYF. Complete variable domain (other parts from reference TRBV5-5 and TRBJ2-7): DAGVTQSPTHLIKTRGQQVTLRCSPISGHKSVSWYQQVLGQGPQFIFQYYEKEERGRGNFPDRFSARQFPNYSSELNVNALLLGDSALYLCAISFGLLCEQYFGPGTRLTVT.

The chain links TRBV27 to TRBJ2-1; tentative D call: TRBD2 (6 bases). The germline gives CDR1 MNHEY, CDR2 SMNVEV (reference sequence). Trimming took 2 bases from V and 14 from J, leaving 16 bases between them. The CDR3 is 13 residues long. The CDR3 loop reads CASSLGGTPYKFF. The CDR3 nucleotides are TGTGCCAGCAGTTTAGGGGGGACTCCTTATAAGTTCTTC.

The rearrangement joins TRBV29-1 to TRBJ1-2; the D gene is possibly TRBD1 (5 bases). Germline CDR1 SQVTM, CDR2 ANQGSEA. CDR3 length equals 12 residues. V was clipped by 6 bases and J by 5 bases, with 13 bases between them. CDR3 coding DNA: TGCAGCGTCCGGGGGGGGAGTTATGGCTACACCTTC. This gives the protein CSVRGGSYGYTF.

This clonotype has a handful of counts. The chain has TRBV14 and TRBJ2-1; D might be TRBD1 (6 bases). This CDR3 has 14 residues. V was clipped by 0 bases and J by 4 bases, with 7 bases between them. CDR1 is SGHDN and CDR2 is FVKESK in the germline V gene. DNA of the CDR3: TGTGCCAGCAGCCAAGACAGGGGTTACAATGAGCAGTTCTTC. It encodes CASSQDRGYNEQFF. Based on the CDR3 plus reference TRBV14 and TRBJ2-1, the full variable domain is EAGVTQFPSHSVIEKGQTVTLRCDPISGHDNLYWYRRVMGKEIKFLLHFVKESKQDESGMPNNRFLAERTGGTYSTLKVQPAELEDSGVYFCASSQDRGYNEQFFGPGTRLTVL.

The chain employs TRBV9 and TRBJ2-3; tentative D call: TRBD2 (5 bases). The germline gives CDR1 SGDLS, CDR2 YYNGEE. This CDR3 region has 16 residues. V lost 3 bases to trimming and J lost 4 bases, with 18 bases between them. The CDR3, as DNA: TGTGCCAGCAGCGCCCGAGAGGGTAGCCGTGCAGATACGCAGTATTTT. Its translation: CASSAREGSRADTQYF.

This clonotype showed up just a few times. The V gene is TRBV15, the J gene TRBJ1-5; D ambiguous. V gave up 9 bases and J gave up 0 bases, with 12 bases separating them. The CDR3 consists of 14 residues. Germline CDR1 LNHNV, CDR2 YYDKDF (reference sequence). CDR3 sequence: CATWGGYSNQPQHF. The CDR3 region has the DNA TGTGCCACATGGGGAGGGTATAGCAATCAGCCCCAGCATTTT. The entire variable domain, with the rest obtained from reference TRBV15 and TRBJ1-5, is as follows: DAMVIQNPRYQVTQFGKPVTLSCSQTLNHNVMYWYQQKSSQAPKLLFHYYDKDFNNEADTPDNFQSRRPNTSFCFLDIRSPGLGDTAMYLCATWGGYSNQPQHFGDGTRLSIL.

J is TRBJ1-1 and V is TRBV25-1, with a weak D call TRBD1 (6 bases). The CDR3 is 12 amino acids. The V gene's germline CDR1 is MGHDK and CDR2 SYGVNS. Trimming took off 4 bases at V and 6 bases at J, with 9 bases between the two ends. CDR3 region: CASSAGAPEAFF. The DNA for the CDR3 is TGTGCCAGCAGTGCAGGGGCTCCTGAAGCTTTCTTT.

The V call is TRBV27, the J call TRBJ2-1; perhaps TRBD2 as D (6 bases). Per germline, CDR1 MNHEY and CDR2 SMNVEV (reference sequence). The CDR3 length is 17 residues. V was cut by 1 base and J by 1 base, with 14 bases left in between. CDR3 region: CASSLLAASGSYNEQFF. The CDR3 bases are TGTGCCAGCAGTTTATTAGCGGCGAGTGGATCCTACAATGAGCAGTTCTTC.

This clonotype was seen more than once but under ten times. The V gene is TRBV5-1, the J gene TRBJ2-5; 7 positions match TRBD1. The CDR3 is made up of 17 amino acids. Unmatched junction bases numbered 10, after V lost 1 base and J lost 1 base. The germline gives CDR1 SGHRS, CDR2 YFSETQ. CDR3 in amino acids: CASSLKTGDYPQETQYF. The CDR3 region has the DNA TGCGCCAGCAGCTTGAAAACAGGGGATTACCCCCAAGAGACCCAGTACTTC.

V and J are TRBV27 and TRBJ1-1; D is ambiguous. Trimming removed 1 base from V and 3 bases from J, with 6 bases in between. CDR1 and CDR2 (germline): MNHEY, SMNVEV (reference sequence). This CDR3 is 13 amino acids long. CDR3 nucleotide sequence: TGTGCCAGCAGTTTATTCGGGTACACTGAAGCTTTCTTT. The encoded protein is CASSLFGYTEAFF.

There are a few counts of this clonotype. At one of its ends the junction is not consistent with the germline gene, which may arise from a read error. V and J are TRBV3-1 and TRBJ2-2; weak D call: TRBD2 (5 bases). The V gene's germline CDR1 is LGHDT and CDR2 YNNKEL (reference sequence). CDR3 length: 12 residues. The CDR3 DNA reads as TGTGCAAGCACGGGGTTGACCGGGGAGCTGTTTTTT. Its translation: CASTGLTGELFF.

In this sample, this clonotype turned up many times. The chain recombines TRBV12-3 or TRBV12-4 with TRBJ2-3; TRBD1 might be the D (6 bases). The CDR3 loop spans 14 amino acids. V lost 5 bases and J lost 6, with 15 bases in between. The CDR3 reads CASSPGVFSDTQYF. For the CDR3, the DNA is TGTGCCAGCAGTCCAGGGGTGTTTTCGGATACGCAGTATTTT.

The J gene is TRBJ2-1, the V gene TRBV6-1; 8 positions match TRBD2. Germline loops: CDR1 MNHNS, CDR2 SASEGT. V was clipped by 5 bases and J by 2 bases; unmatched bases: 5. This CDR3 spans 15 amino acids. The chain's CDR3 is CASSPGLAPYNEQFF. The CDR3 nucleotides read TGTGCCAGCAGTCCCGGACTAGCCCCCTACAATGAGCAGTTCTTC.

As DNA, the CDR3 is TGTGCCAGCAGCCCCCCCGCCGGGTTGAACACTGAAGCTTTCTTT. Translation gives CASSPPAGLNTEAFF. V and J are TRBV7-9 and TRBJ1-1, with unresolved D. This CDR3 contains 15 residues. The germline V gene encodes CDR1 SEHNR and CDR2 FQNEAQ (reference sequence). Trimming removed 5 bases from V and 0 bases from J, with 13 bases in between. The full variable domain, rest sourced from reference TRBV7-9 and TRBJ1-1, is DTGVSQNPRHKITKRGQNVTFRCDPISEHNRLYWYRQTLGQGPEFLTYFQNEAQLEKSRLLSDRFSAERPKGSFSTLEIQRTEQGDSAMYLCASSPPAGLNTEAFFGQGTRLTVV.

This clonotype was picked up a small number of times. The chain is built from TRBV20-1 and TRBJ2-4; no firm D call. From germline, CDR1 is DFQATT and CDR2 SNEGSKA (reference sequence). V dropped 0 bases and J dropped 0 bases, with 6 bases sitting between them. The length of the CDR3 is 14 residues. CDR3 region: CSARDRVAKNIQYF. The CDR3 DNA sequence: TGCAGTGCTAGAGATCGGGTAGCCAAAAACATTCAGTACTTC.

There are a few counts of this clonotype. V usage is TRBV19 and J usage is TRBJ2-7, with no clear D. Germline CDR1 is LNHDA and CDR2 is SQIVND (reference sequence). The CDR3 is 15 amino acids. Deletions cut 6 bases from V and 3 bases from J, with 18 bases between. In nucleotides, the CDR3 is TGTGCCAGTAGGGTACGTGACGGATCCCTCTACGAGCAGTACTTC. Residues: CASRVRDGSLYEQYF.

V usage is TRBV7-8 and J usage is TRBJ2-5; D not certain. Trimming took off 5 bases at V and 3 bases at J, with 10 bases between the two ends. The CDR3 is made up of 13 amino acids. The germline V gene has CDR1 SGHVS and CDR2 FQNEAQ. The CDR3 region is CASSPDVEETQYF. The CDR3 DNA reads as TGTGCCAGCAGCCCCGACGTGGAAGAGACCCAGTACTTC.